Shown below are 9 T cell receptor beta chains from a single sample sequenced in a study of blood T cell repertoires in COVID-19. The repertoire was sequenced with immunoSEQ multiplex PCR; TCRdb's copy has only in-frame clones and lacks some. The sample consists of 210,000 or so clones, 81% of them appearing once. Sequencing input: PBMCs or T cells enriched from blood (not recorded which). These receptors were taken from a woman between 45 and 65 years old with acute COVID-19.

This chain joins TRBV18 and TRBJ1-2; D remains unclear. Between the trimmed V and J ends, which lost 0 bases and 6 bases, there was a span of 14 bases. The CDR3 covers 15 residues. Germline V gene sequence: CDR1 KGHSH, CDR2 LQKENI. This CDR3 reads CASSPPMEGKHGYTF. In DNA, the CDR3 is TGTGCCAGCTCACCACCGATGGAGGGAAAACATGGCTACACCTTC. The full variable domain, completed using reference TRBV18 and TRBJ1-2, is NAGVMQNPRHLVRRRGQEARLRCSPMKGHSHVYWYRQLPEEGLKFMVYLQKENIIDESGMPKERFSAEFPKEGPSILRIQQVVRGDSAAYFCASSPPMEGKHGYTFGSGTRLTVV.

The chain recombines TRBV18 with TRBJ2-2, with 8 bases lining up with TRBD1. Germline V gives CDR1 KGHSH, CDR2 LQKENI. This CDR3 is built from 14 residues. The trim removed 5 bases at V and 8 bases at J, leaving 7 bases unmatched. The DNA for the CDR3 is TGTGCCAGCTCAGAGGACAGGGTCACTGGGGAGCTGTTTTTT. Translating it yields CASSEDRVTGELFF.

This chain uses TRBV15 with TRBJ2-7; TRBD1 matches 11 bases. The germline V gene has CDR1 LNHNV and CDR2 YYDKDF (reference sequence). The CDR3 length is 19 residues. The V segment lost 2 bases and the J segment 0 bases; nucleotides outside the gene matches: 12. In DNA, the CDR3 is TGTGCCACCAGCAGAAGGGACAGGGGGTCGAAATCTTCCTCCTACGAGCAGTACTTC. This translates into CATSRRDRGSKSSSYEQYF.

The gene calls are TRBV5-1 and TRBJ2-3, with TRBD2 as a possible D gene (6 bases). The CDR3 sequence is 14 residues long. V was cut by 4 bases and J by 6 bases, with 15 bases left in between. Germline lookup yields CDR1 SGHRS and CDR2 YFSETQ. CDR3 amino acids: CASSGDWGSDTQYF. The CDR3 coding sequence is TGCGCCAGCAGCGGGGACTGGGGTTCGGATACGCAGTATTTT.

CDR3 sequence: CSVEEWEGNEQFF. CDR3 bases: TGCAGCGTTGAGGAGTGGGAGGGAAATGAGCAGTTCTTC. This chain connects TRBV29-1 to TRBJ2-1; 7 bases map to TRBD2. Germline CDR1 is SQVTM and CDR2 is ANQGSEA. This CDR3 is built from 13 residues. V dropped 3 bases and J dropped 7; count of bases not matched to a gene: 6.

This chain joins TRBV2 and TRBJ1-5, with no clear D. In germline, CDR1 is SNHLY, CDR2 FYNNEI. The CDR3 length is 15 residues. The ends were cut back, 4 bases at V and 0 bases at J, with 10 bases in the middle. The CDR3 DNA reads as TGTGCCAGCAGTGGGACTGTAAATAGCAATCAGCCCCAGCATTTT. Its protein is CASSGTVNSNQPQHF.

In its sample, this clone was seen once. The chain carries TRBV2 and TRBJ2-5; TRBD2 matches at 9 bases. V shed 6 bases, J shed 2 bases, and the junction held 13 bases outside the gene matches. Germline CDR1 SNHLY, CDR2 FYNNEI. The CDR3 loop spans 17 amino acids. CDR3 nucleotides: TGTGCCAGCAGCTTGGAGGTGCTAGCGGGGTCTCAAGAGACCCAGTACTTC. This translates into CASSLEVLAGSQETQYF.

The chain has TRBV28 and TRBJ2-3; TRBD2 matches 10 bases. The CDR3 is 16 residues long. In germline, CDR1 is MDHEN, CDR2 SYDVKM. V trimming: 7 bases; J trimming: 1 base; junction bases outside the gene matches: 8. The CDR3 spells CASTPAGTSGTDTQYF. In nucleotides, the CDR3 is TGTGCCAGCACCCCCGCAGGGACTAGCGGCACAGATACGCAGTATTTT.

The CDR3 protein is CASSQEVPGQGLSGYTF. The CDR3 region has the DNA TGCGCCAGCAGCCAAGAGGTCCCGGGACAGGGGTTATCTGGCTACACCTTC. The rearrangement joins TRBV4-3 to TRBJ1-2; 10 bases line up with TRBD1. The CDR3 loop spans 17 amino acids. The V and J ends lost 0 bases and 7 bases, in that order; junction bases with no gene match: 11. Germline loops: CDR1 LGHNA, CDR2 YSLEER.